This T cell receptor beta chain is from a study of shared clonotypes between healthy human individuals. Study-wide points: Unshared clonotypes carried lower generation probabilities than those common to all four donors.

A note on this clone: The antigen remains undetermined.

The assay was carried out at the deep level. Across several immunoSEQ plates, the genomic DNA of each subset was split evenly. Using approximately 200 ng DNA, about 29,000 T cell genomes, the sorted-subset replicate PCRs were run. Produced via immunoSEQ multiplex PCR; TCRdb's table is partial and in-frame only. The sample consists of 2,100,000 or so clones, about 94% of them appearing once. This sequence originates from a man aged 18 to 30 in good health. The source material was naive CD4+ T cells sorted from blood. Subset in this sample: CD45RA+ positively selected.

CDR3 residues: CASSVARGHGANVLTF. The CDR3 DNA reads TGTGCCAGCAGTGTGGCCAGGGGGCATGGGGCCAACGTCCTGACTTTC. J is TRBJ2-6 and V is TRBV2; TRBD1 matches at 8 bases. The CDR3 runs 16 residues. Germline trimming cut 4 bases from V and 3 bases from J; bases unmatched to any gene: 5. Looked up from germline, CDR1 is SNHLY and CDR2 is FYNNEI.